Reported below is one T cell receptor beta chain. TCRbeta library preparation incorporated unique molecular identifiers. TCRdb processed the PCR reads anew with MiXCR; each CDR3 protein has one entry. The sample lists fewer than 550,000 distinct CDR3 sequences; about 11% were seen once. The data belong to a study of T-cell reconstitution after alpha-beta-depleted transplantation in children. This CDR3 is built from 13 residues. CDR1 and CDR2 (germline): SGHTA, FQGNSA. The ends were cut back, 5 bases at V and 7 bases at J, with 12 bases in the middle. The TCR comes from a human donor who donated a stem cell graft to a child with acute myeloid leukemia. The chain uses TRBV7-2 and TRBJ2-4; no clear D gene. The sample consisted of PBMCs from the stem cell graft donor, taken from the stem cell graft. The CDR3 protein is CASSPINGNIQYF. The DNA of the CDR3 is TGTGCCAGCAGCCCTATAAATGGGAACATTCAGTACTTC.